This T cell receptor beta chain stems from a study of identical twins. Study-wide findings and caveats: Zero-insertion findings could be partly confounded by invariant cells (MAIT and iNKT cells). With abundant cord blood beta clonotypes, insertions were fewer; memory repertoires showed no such pattern. Modelling approaches yielded underestimates of out-of-frame TCR alpha sharing between monozygotic twins.

The V segment lost 7 bases and the J segment 5 bases; nucleotides outside the gene matches: 5. CDR3 size: 13 residues. Per germline, CDR1 DFQATT and CDR2 SNEGSKA (reference sequence). In the case of this clonotype: Its specificity is unknown.

Each CDR3 protein gets one entry after TCRdb re-called the 5' RACE reads with MiXCR. This table holds approximately 590,000 distinct CDR3 sequences, around 9.6% found once. The sample was also linked to a second study, of yellow fever vaccine responses in identical twins.

The TCR was taken from a woman aged 18-29 years in good health. The sequencing sample was made of PBMCs. The chain has TRBV20-1 and TRBJ2-3; 11 bases are a match to TRBD2. CDR3 in amino acids: CSGLAGGKDTQYF. For the CDR3, the DNA is TGCAGTGGGCTAGCGGGGGGTAAAGATACGCAGTATTTT.